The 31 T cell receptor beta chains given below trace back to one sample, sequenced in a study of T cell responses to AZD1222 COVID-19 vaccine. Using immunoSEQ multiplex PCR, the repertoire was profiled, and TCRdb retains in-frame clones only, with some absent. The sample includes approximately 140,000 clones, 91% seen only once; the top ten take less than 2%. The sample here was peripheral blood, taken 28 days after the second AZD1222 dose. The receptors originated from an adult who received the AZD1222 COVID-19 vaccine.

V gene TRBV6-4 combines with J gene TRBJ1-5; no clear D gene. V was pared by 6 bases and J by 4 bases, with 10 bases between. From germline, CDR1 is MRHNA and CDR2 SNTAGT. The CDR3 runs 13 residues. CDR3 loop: CASSPNENQPQHF. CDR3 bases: TGTGCCAGCAGCCCTAACGAAAATCAGCCCCAGCATTTT.

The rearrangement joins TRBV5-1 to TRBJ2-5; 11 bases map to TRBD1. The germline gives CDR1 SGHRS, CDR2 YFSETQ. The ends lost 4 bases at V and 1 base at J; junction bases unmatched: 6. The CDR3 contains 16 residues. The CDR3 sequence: CASSPSGTGGQETQYF. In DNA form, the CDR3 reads TGCGCCAGCAGCCCATCCGGGACAGGGGGCCAAGAGACCCAGTACTTC.

CDR3 sequence (DNA): TGTGCCAGCAGTTATACTGGTGAAGCTTTCTTT. It translates to CASSYTGEAFF. The chain has TRBV6-5 and TRBJ1-1, with D uncertain. Germline CDR1 MNHEY, CDR2 SVGAGI. Trimming stripped 3 bases from V and 7 bases from J, with 6 bases between. The CDR3 loop spans 11 amino acids.

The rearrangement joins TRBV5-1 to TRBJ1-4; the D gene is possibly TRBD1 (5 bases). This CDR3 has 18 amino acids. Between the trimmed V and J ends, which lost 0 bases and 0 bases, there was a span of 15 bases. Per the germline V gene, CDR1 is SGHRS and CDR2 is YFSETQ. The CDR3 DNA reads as TGCGCCAGCAGCTTGGGGTCAGGGTCGGGGGCAACTAATGAAAAACTGTTTTTT. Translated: CASSLGSGSGATNEKLFF.

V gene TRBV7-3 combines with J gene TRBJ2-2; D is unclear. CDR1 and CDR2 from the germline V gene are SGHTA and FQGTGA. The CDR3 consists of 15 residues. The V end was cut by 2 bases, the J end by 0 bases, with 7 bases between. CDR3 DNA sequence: TGTGCCAGCAGCTTAGGCGCCTCGAACACCGGGGAGCTGTTTTTT. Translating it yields CASSLGASNTGELFF.

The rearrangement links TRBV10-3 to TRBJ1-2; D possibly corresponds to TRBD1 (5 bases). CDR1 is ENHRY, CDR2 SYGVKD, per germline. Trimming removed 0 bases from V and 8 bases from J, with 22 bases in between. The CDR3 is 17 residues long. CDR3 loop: CAISESRPPRQSGGYTF. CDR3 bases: TGTGCCATCAGTGAGTCGAGGCCCCCCAGACAGTCGGGCGGCTACACCTTC.

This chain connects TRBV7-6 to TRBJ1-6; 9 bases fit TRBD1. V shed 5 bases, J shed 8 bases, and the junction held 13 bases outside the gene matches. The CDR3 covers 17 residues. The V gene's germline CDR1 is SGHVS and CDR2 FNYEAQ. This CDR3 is CASSIKPGQGAYSPLHF. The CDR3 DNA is TGTGCCAGCAGCATAAAACCGGGACAGGGCGCCTATTCACCCCTCCACTTT.

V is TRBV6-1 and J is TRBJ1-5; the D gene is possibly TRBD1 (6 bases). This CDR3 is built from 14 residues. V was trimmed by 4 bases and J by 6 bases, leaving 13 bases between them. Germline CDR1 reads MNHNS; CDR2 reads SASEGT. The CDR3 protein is CASSVPGEGQPQHF. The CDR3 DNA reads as TGTGCCAGCAGTGTACCAGGGGAGGGTCAGCCCCAGCATTTT.

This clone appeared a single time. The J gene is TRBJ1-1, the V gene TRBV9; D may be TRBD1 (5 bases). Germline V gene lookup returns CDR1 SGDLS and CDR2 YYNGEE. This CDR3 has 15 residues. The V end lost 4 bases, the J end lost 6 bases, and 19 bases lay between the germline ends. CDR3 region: CASSRRGEGSPEAFF. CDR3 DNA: TGTGCCAGCAGCCGGCGGGGCGAGGGGAGCCCTGAAGCTTTCTTT. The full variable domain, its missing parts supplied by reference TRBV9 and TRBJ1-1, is DSGVTQTPKHLITATGQRVTLRCSPRSGDLSVYWYQQSLDQGLQFLIQYYNGEERAKGNILERFSAQQFPDLHSELNLSSLELGDSALYFCASSRRGEGSPEAFFGQGTRLTVV.

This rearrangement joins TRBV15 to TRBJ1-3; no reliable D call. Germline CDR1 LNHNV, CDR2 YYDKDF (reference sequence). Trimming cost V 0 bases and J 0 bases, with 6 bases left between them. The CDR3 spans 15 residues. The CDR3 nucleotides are TGTGCCACCAGCAGAGATATCAGCTCTGGAAACACCATATATTTT. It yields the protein CATSRDISSGNTIYF.

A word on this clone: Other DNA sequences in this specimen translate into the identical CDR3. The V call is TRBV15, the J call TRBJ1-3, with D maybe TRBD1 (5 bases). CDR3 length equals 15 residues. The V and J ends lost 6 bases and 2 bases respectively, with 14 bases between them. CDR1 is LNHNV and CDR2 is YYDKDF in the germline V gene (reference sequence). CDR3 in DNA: TGTGCCACCAGTCGCGACCGGGACCCTGGAAACACCATATATTTT. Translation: CATSRDRDPGNTIYF.

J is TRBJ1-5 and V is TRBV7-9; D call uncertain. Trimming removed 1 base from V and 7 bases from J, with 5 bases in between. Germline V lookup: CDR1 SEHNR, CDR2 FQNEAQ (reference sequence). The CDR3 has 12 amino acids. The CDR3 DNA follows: TGTGCCAGCAGCTTAGAGGGCCAGCCCCAGCATTTT. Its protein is CASSLEGQPQHF.

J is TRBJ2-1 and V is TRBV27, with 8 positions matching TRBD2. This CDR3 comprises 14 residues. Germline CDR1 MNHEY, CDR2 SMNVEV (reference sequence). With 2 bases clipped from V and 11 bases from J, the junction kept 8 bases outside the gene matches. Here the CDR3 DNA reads TGTGCCAGCAGTTTACGGGGGGGGATGTCTAAGCAGTTCTTC. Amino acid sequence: CASSLRGGMSKQFF.

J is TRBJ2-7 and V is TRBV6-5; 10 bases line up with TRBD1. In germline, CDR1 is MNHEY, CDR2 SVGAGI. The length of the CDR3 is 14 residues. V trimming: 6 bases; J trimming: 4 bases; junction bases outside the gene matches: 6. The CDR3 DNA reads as TGTGCCAGCAGCTCGGGACAGGGGATGTACGAGCAGTACTTC. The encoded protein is CASSSGQGMYEQYF.

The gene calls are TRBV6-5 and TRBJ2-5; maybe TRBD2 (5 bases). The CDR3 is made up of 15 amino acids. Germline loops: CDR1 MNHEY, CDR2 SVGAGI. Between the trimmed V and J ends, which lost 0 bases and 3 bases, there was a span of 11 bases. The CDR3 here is CASSYSSGAEETQYF. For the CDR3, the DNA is TGTGCCAGCAGTTACTCATCAGGAGCGGAAGAGACCCAGTACTTC.

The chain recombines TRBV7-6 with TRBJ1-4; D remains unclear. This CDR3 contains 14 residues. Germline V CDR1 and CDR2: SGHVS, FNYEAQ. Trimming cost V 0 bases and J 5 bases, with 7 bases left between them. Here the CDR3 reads CASSLAVENEKLFF. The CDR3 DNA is TGTGCCAGCAGCTTAGCGGTGGAAAATGAAAAACTGTTTTTT.

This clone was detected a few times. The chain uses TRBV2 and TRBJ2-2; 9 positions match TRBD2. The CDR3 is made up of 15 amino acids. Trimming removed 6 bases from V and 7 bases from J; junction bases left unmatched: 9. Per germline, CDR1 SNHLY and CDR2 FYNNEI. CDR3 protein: CASRDSGGRGGELFF. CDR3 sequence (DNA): TGTGCCAGCAGAGATAGCGGGGGAAGAGGCGGGGAGCTGTTTTTT.

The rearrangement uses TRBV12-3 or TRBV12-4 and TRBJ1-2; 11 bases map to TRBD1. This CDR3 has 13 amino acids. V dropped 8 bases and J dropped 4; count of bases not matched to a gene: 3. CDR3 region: CASGQGAPYGYTF. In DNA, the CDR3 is TGTGCCAGCGGACAGGGGGCGCCCTATGGCTACACCTTC.

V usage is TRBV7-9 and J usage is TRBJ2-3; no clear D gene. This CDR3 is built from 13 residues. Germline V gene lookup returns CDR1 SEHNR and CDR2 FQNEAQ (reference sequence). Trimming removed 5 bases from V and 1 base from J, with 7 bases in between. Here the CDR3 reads CASSLVGTDTQYF. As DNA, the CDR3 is TGTGCCAGCAGCCTGGTGGGCACAGATACGCAGTATTTT.

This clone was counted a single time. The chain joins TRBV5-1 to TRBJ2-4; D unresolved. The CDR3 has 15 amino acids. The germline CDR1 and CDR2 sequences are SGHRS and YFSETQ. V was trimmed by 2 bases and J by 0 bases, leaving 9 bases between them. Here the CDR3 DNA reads TGCGCCAGCAGCTTAGGTCGCTCAGCCAAAAACATTCAGTACTTC. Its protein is CASSLGRSAKNIQYF.

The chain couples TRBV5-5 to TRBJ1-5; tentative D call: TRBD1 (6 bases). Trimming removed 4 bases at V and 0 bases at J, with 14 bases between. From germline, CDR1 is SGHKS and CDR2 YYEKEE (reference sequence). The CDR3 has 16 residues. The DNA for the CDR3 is TGTGCCAGCAGCCCGCGACAGGAACTTAGCAATCAGCCCCAGCATTTT. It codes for CASSPRQELSNQPQHF.

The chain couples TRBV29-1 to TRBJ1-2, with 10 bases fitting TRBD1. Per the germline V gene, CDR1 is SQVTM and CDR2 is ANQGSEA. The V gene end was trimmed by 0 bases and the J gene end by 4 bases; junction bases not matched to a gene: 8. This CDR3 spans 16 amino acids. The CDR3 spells CSVEDRGTGVSYGYTF. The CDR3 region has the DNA TGCAGCGTTGAAGATCGGGGGACAGGGGTGAGCTATGGCTACACCTTC.

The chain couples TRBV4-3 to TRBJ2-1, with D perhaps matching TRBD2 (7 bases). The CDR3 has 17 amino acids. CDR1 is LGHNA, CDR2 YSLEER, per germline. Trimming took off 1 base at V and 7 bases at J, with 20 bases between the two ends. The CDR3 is CASSQGGGAGIRNEQFF. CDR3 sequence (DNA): TGCGCCAGCAGCCAAGGGGGGGGCGCAGGGATTCGGAATGAGCAGTTCTTC.

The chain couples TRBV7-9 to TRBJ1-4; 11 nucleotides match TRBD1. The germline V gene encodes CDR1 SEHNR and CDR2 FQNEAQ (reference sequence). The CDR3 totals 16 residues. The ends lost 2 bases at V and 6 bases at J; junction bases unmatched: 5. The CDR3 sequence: CASSLRTGGLDEKLFF. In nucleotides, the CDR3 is TGTGCCAGCAGCTTAAGGACAGGGGGCTTGGATGAAAAACTGTTTTTT.

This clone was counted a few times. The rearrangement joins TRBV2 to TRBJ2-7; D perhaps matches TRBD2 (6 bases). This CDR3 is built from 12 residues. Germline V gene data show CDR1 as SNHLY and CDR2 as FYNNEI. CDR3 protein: CASSESGGTLHV. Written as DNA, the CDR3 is TGTGCCAGCAGTGAAAGTGGGGGGACGCTACACGTC.

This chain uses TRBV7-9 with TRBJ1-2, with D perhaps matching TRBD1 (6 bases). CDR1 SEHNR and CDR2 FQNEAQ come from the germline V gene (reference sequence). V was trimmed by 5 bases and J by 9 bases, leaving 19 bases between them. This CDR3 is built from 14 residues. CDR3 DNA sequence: TGTGCCAGCAGCCCCCAAGGGGGATGGGGAAGCTACACCTTC. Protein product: CASSPQGGWGSYTF. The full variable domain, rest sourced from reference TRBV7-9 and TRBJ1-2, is DTGVSQNPRHKITKRGQNVTFRCDPISEHNRLYWYRQTLGQGPEFLTYFQNEAQLEKSRLLSDRFSAERPKGSFSTLEIQRTEQGDSAMYLCASSPQGGWGSYTFGSGTRLTVV.

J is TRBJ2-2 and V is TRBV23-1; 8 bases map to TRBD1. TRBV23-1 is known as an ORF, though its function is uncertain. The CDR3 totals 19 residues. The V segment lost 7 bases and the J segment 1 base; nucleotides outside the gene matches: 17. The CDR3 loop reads CASTREQGERGMNTGELFF. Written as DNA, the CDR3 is TGCGCCAGCACCAGGGAACAGGGGGAGAGGGGAATGAACACCGGGGAGCTGTTTTTT.

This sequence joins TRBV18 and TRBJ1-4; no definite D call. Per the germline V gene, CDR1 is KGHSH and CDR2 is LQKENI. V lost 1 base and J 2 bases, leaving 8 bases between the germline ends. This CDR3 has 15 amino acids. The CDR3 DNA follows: TGTGCCAGCTCACCACGAGAGAGCACTAATGAAAAACTGTTTTTT. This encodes CASSPRESTNEKLFF.

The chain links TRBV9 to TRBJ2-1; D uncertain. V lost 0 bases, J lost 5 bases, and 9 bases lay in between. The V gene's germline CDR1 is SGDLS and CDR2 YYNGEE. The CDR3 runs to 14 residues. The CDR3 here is CASSVVGTHNEQFF. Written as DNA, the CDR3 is TGTGCCAGCAGCGTAGTAGGTACCCACAATGAGCAGTTCTTC.

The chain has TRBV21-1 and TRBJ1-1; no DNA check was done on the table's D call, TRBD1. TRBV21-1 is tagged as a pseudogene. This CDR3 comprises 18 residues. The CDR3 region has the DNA TGTGCCAGCAGCAAGTCCGGACAGGGGCATGGGGTGAACACTGAAGCTTTCTTT. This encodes CASSKSGQGHGVNTEAFF.

Here the CDR3 DNA reads TGTGCCTGGAGTGTAACGGGGAGACATGGCTACACCTTC. It translates to CAWSVTGRHGYTF. V gene TRBV30 combines with J gene TRBJ1-2; D is uncertain. The germline V gene has CDR1 GTSNPN and CDR2 SVGIG (reference sequence). The CDR3 contains 13 residues. Trimming stripped 0 bases from V and 6 bases from J, with 11 bases between.